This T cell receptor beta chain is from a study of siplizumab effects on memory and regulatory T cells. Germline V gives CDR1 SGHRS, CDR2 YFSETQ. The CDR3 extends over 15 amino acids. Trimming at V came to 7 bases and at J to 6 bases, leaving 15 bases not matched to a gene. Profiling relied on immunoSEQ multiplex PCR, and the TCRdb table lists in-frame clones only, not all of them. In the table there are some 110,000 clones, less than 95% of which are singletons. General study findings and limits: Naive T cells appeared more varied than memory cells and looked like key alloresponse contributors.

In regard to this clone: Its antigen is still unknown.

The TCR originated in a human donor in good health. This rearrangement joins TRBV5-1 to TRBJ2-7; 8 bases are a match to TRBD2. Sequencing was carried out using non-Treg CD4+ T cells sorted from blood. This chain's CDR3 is CASQRDSGIKGEQYF. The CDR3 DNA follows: TGCGCCAGCCAGCGGGATAGCGGGATCAAGGGCGAGCAGTACTTC.